Given below is one T cell receptor (beta chain) in context. The data belong to a study of blood T cell repertoires in COVID-19. Background on the study: The United States, Italy and Spain supplied acute and convalescent COVID-19 samples. The analysed material was cDNA or gDNA that came from T cells, B-cell-depleted T cells, or PBMCs.

Methods used by the authors: Reference gene primers were amplified, and this amplification served to estimate nucleated cell counts. Assay: immunoSEQ multiplex PCR; the TCRdb copy retains only in-frame clones and omits some. The V and J calls and the clone size are those of that table, but D and trimming were determined from the DNA. This table holds 170,000 or so clones, about 79% found once. CDR1 is SGHTA and CDR2 is FQGTGA in the germline V gene. V lost 2 bases and J lost 6; bases outside the gene matches: 9. The CDR3 runs 17 residues. The chain employs TRBV7-3 and TRBJ2-1; 11 bases match TRBD2. This receptor was identified in a woman between 65 and 79 years old with acute or convalescent COVID-19. Material for sequencing was peripheral blood. CDR3 region: CASSLGVAGGPSNEQFF. In DNA form, the CDR3 reads TGTGCCAGCAGCTTAGGGGTAGCGGGAGGGCCGAGCAATGAGCAGTTCTTC.